This entry features one T cell receptor (beta chain) sequence. This sample is part of a study of T cells in narcolepsy. Measured with immunoSEQ multiplex PCR; TCRdb has only the in-frame clones, and not every one. This sample yields about 40,000 clones, of which over 75% are seen a single time; around 1.6% belongs to the top ten. CDR3 length: 12 residues. The germline CDR1 and CDR2 sequences are MNHEY and SVGAGI. V dropped 0 bases and J dropped 5 bases, with 4 bases sitting between them. Specimen: CD45RA- memory CD4+ T cells from PBMCs. The sequence derives from a human donor with narcolepsy. This chain joins TRBV6-5 and TRBJ1-1; D remains unclear. The CDR3 sequence: CASSYSNTEAFF. Here the CDR3 DNA reads TGTGCCAGCAGTTACTCGAATACTGAAGCTTTCTTT.